Below, one T cell receptor (beta chain) is given with its context. This sample stems from a study of glioma-infiltrating T cells after dendritic cell vaccination. Time point here: after dendritic cell vaccination, including at tumor progression/relapse. The CDR3 covers 15 residues. The germline V gene encodes CDR1 LNHDA and CDR2 SQIVND (reference sequence). Trimming pared 9 bases from V and 4 bases from J, leaving 19 bases between. Using immunoSEQ multiplex PCR, the repertoire was profiled, and TCRdb retains in-frame clones only, with some absent. Among some 91,000 clones listed, about 81% were seen once.

The V and J genes are TRBV19 and TRBJ1-3; maybe TRBD1 (5 bases). This TCR was sampled from a human donor with glioblastoma. The sample was blood, taken after dendritic cell vaccination. The CDR3 DNA sequence: TGTGCCAGCCTCGGGGGTCTTTCCGCCGGAAACACCATATATTTT. This sequence encodes CASLGGLSAGNTIYF.